The clone carrying this T cell receptor beta chain was seen ten or more times. The antigen is undetermined. For bulk TCR libraries, previously described methods and listed TCR primers were used. One entry per CDR3 protein results from TCRdb running MiXCR on the PCR reads. The repertoire holds some 320,000 distinct CDR3 sequences, with 24% as singletons. The record originates from a study of molecular identifiers for immune sequencing clone quantification. Whole-study findings and limits: Investigators reportedly could detect spiked Jurkat TCR RNA from one cell among around 900,000 naive cells. Shared barcodes on identical TCR molecules could underestimate the sizes of highly expanded clones. Whereas clones above 20 RNA copies held under 1% of naive-cell molecules, they held over 99% of effector molecules.

The trim removed 3 bases at V and 6 bases at J, leaving 2 bases unmatched. The CDR3 consists of 13 residues. Germline CDR1 is SEHNR and CDR2 is FQNEAQ (reference sequence). The V call is TRBV7-9, the J call TRBJ2-7; TRBD1 matches at 10 bases. The origin of this receptor is a human donor in good health. Some libraries in this study had Jurkat cell RNA spiked in. Sequencing was performed on naive CD8+ T cells from blood, with Jurkat cell RNA spiked in. Subset: FACS-sorted CD8+CD4-CCR7+CD45RA+ naive T cells. In DNA form, the CDR3 reads TGTGCCAGCAGCTTCGACAGGGGGCCCGAGCAGTACTTC. The encoded protein is CASSFDRGPEQYF.